The clone carrying this TCR beta chain was counted a single time. Its antigen is still unknown. This record comes from a study of cytotoxic CD8 clonotypes in ibrutinib-treated CLL. The overall study: Response was recorded as partial in 24 patients and complete in 2; at median approximately 65 months, 14 remained remitted and about twelve had progressed. On average, about 97,000 productive rearrangements and around 260,000 productive templates per sample.

For TCR beta libraries, around 2 micrograms of genomic DNA were obtained from cryopreserved PBMCs. Trimming stripped 2 bases from V and 2 bases from J, with 10 bases between. CDR1 and CDR2 (germline): MDHEN, SYDVKM. This CDR3 has 14 residues. Study-level results: Patients had baseline clonality above age-matched healthy donors, and this clonality moved with circulating CD8+ T-cell counts.

TCRdb's copy holds only in-frame clones and misses some; the assay was immunoSEQ multiplex PCR. The sample consists of around 160,000 clones, more than 70% of them appearing once. This TCR was sampled from a human donor with chronic lymphocytic leukemia. Material: PBMCs, obtained at disease progression, from a patient treated with ibrutinib. The chain is built from TRBV28 and TRBJ2-7; no definite D call. The CDR3 is CASSLTFSTYEQYF. CDR3 coding DNA: TGTGCCAGCAGTTTAACATTTTCAACCTACGAGCAGTACTTC.